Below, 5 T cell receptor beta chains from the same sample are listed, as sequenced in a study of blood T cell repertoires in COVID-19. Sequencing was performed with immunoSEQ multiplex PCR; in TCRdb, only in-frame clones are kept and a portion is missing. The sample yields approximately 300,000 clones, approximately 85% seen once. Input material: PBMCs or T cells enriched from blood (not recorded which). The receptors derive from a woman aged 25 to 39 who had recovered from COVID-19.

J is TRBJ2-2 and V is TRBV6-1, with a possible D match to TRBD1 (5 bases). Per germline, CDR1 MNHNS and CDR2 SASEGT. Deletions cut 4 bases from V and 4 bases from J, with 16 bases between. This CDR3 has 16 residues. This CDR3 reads CASSVSAGSSTGELFF. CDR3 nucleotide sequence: TGTGCCAGCAGTGTAAGCGCAGGGTCATCCACCGGGGAGCTGTTTTTT.

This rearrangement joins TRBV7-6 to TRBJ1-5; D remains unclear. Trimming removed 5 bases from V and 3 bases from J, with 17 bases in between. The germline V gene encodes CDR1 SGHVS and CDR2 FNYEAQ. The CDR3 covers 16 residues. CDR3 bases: TGTGCCAGCAGCCTATACGAGGGTCAGCTCAATCAGCCCCAGCATTTT. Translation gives CASSLYEGQLNQPQHF.

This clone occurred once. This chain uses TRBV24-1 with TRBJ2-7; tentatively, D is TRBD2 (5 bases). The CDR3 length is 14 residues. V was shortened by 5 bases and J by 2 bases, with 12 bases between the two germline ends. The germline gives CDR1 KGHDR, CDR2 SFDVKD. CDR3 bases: TGTGCCACCAGTGCGGGGTTTCCCCCCTACGAGCAGTACTTC. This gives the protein CATSAGFPPYEQYF.

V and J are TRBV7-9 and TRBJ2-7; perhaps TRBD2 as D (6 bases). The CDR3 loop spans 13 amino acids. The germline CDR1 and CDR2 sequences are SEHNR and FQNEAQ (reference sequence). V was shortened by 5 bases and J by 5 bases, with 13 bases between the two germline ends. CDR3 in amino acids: CASSGGLSDEQYF. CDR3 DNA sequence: TGTGCCAGCAGCGGAGGGCTCTCGGACGAGCAGTACTTC.

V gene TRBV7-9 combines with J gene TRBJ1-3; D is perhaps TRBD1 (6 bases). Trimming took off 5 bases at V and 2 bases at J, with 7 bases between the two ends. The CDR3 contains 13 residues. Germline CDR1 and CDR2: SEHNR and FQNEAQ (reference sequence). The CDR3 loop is CASSHRAGNTIYF. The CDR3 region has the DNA TGTGCCAGCAGCCACAGGGCTGGAAACACCATATATTTT.